This paragraph reports one T cell receptor beta chain. Its specificity is not known. These data come from a study of a mutant IDH1 vaccine in newly diagnosed glioma. V gave up 2 bases and J gave up 2 bases, with 7 bases separating them. This CDR3 region has 14 residues. Germline lookup yields CDR1 SGHDN and CDR2 FVKESK. Assay: immunoSEQ multiplex PCR; the TCRdb copy retains only in-frame clones and omits some. The data show around 66,000 clones, roughly 80% seen once. The sample's time point: week 11, during vaccination. Each dose of the vaccine consisted of 300 ug of mutant IDH1 20-mer peptide, with topical imiquimod.

This specimen consisted of PBMCs, obtained from a glioma patient whose treatment included an IDH1 peptide vaccine. The chain carries TRBV14 and TRBJ1-3; possibly TRBD1 for D (5 bases). The clonotype comes from a man in his fifties with glioma. CDR3 nucleotides: TGTGCCAGCAGCCAACGACAGACTGGAAACACCATATATTTT. Protein sequence: CASSQRQTGNTIYF.